The 26 T cell receptor beta chains in this list originate from one sample, sequenced in a study of breast tumors, draining lymph nodes, adjacent tissues. One entry per CDR3 protein results from TCRdb running MiXCR on the multiplex PCR reads. Among about 13,000 distinct CDR3 sequences listed, roughly 60% were seen once. The sample was tumor-adjacent breast tissue. These receptors were collected from a female donor with breast cancer. Some clones in this sample may be carry-over from other donors' samples.

This clonotype has ten or more counts. The J gene is TRBJ1-5, the V gene TRBV2; D is undetermined. Trimming stripped 3 bases from V and 3 bases from J, with 12 bases between. Germline CDR1 SNHLY, CDR2 FYNNEI. CDR3 length equals 15 residues. The CDR3 DNA follows: TGTGCCAGCAGTGATTTTGTAGGCCTCAATCAGCCCCAGCATTTT. Translated, it gives CASSDFVGLNQPQHF.

The rearrangement links TRBV19 to TRBJ1-3; no reliable D call. The germline V gene has CDR1 LNHDA and CDR2 SQIVND (reference sequence). With 6 bases removed from V and 0 bases from J, the gap between germline ends came to 12 bases. CDR3 size: 15 residues. CDR3 residues: CASRPDLSSGNTIYF. In DNA form, the CDR3 reads TGTGCCAGTAGACCTGATCTTAGCTCTGGAAACACCATATATTTT.

The V gene is TRBV2, the J gene TRBJ2-3, with 11 bases aligning to TRBD2. Germline loops: CDR1 SNHLY, CDR2 FYNNEI. J gave up 5 bases and V 2 bases, and 12 bases lay outside the gene matches. CDR3 length: 18 residues. In DNA form, the CDR3 reads TGTGCCAGCAGTGAATACGGGTTAGCGGGAGGGCCCAGAGATACGCAGTATTTT. This translates into CASSEYGLAGGPRDTQYF.

A single count supports this clonotype. The V and J genes are TRBV19 and TRBJ1-4; 7 nucleotides line up with TRBD1. V shed 5 bases and J 4 bases; nucleotides not matched to a gene: 4. CDR1 is LNHDA and CDR2 is SQIVND in the germline V gene (reference sequence). The CDR3 is 14 amino acids. The CDR3 region is CASSPTGVNEKLFF. Here the CDR3 DNA reads TGTGCCAGTAGTCCTACAGGGGTTAATGAAAAACTGTTTTTT. Full variable domain (rest looked up from reference TRBV19 and TRBJ1-4): DGGITQSPKYLFRKEGQNVTLSCEQNLNHDAMYWYRQDPGQGLRLIYYSQIVNDFQKGDIAEGYSVSREKKESFPLTVTSAQKNPTAFYLCASSPTGVNEKLFFGSGTQLSVL.

V and J are TRBV10-3 and TRBJ2-7; TRBD1 or TRBD2 may be the D gene (5 bases each). Germline lookup yields CDR1 ENHRY and CDR2 SYGVKD. The CDR3 contains 14 residues. CDR3 DNA: TGTCTCATCTCCCCTGGGACCTCTACCTACGAGCAGTACTTC. It is translated as CLISPGTSTYEQYF.

The rearrangement links TRBV20-1 to TRBJ1-6; possible D gene TRBD1, 6 bases. The CDR3 loop spans 14 amino acids. The germline V gene has CDR1 DFQATT and CDR2 SNEGSKA (reference sequence). V dropped 4 bases and J dropped 5 bases, with 12 bases sitting between them. The DNA for the CDR3 is TGCAGTGCTACTTCAGGGGTCCATAATTCACCCCTCCACTTT. The encoded protein is CSATSGVHNSPLHF.

The chain links TRBV9 to TRBJ2-6; 13 nucleotides line up with TRBD2. Unmatched junction bases numbered 6, after V lost 3 bases and J lost 0 bases. Germline V gene data show CDR1 as SGDLS and CDR2 as YYNGEE. This CDR3 is 19 amino acids long. CDR3 sequence (DNA): TGTGCCAGCAGCGCCTGGACTAGCGGGAGTTACTCTGGGGCCAACGTCCTGACTTTC. This encodes CASSAWTSGSYSGANVLTF.

This clonotype appeared once. The genes are TRBV20-1 and TRBJ2-7, with D possibly being TRBD2 (6 bases). The last part of the DNA fits TRBJ2-5 better; the J call may be wrong. Germline values: CDR1 DFQATT, CDR2 SNEGSKA (reference sequence). This CDR3 contains 16 residues. Here the CDR3 reads CSAREGGFRTQETQYF. The CDR3 DNA reads as TGCAGTGCTAGAGAGGGAGGATTCCGAACCCAAGAGACCCAGTACTTC.

V usage is TRBV29-1 and J usage is TRBJ1-4; unclear D gene. V lost 0 bases, J lost 3 bases, and 11 bases lay in between. In germline, CDR1 is SQVTM, CDR2 ANQGSEA. This CDR3 spans 15 amino acids. The CDR3 sequence: CSVEDLGGPNEKLFF. The CDR3 nucleotides are TGCAGCGTTGAAGATCTGGGAGGGCCTAATGAAAAACTGTTTTTT.

This sequence joins TRBV6-2 or TRBV6-3 and TRBJ2-7; possibly TRBD1 or TRBD2 for D (6 bases each). This CDR3 contains 14 residues. CDR1 and CDR2 (germline): MNHEY, SVGEGT. V lost 5 bases and J 3 bases, leaving 14 bases between the germline ends. The CDR3 sequence: CASSPGGQIYEQYF. The CDR3 coding sequence is TGTGCCAGCAGTCCCGGGGGACAAATCTACGAGCAGTACTTC.

The rearrangement joins TRBV19 to TRBJ2-1; D is possibly TRBD2 (5 bases). Trimming left V 7 bases short and J 2 bases short, with 15 bases between. Germline assignment: CDR1 LNHDA and CDR2 SQIVND (reference sequence). The CDR3 contains 15 residues. This chain's CDR3 is CASMQSGITYNEQFF. The CDR3 region has the DNA TGTGCCAGTATGCAGTCGGGAATCACCTACAATGAGCAGTTCTTC.

The chain employs TRBV12-3 or TRBV12-4 and TRBJ2-3; 10 bases fit TRBD2. J gave up 2 bases and V 10 bases, and 6 bases lay outside the gene matches. The CDR3 runs to 14 residues. The CDR3 DNA follows: TGTGCCACCGGACTAGCGGAATTCACAGATACGCAGTATTTT. As protein: CATGLAEFTDTQYF.

This clonotype was found many times. The chain uses TRBV19 and TRBJ1-1; D may be TRBD1 (6 bases). The germline V and J ends were trimmed by 2 bases and 3 bases, with 10 bases remaining between them. The CDR3 totals 14 residues. CDR1 LNHDA and CDR2 SQIVND come from the germline V gene (reference sequence). The CDR3 bases are TGTGCCAGTAGTATATGGGGGCTAGACACTGAAGCTTTCTTT. This encodes CASSIWGLDTEAFF.

Here the CDR3 DNA reads TGTGCCAGCAGCTTAGCGGGGGGGTCTGGAGATACGCAGTATTTT. Amino acids: CASSLAGGSGDTQYF. The rearrangement uses TRBV7-3 and TRBJ2-3, with 9 bases identical to TRBD2. Germline V gene data show CDR1 as SGHTA and CDR2 as FQGTGA. The trim removed 2 bases at V and 5 bases at J, leaving 5 bases unmatched. The CDR3 contains 15 residues. Full variable domain (missing parts from reference TRBV7-3 and TRBJ2-3): GAGVSQTPSNKVTEKGKYVELRCDPISGHTALYWYRQSLGQGPEFLIYFQGTGAADDSGLPNDRFFAVRPEGSVSTLKIQRTERGDSAVYLCASSLAGGSGDTQYFGPGTRLTVL.

In its sample, this clonotype was seen many times. The chain combines TRBV4-2 with TRBJ1-4; no clear D. V was shortened by 4 bases and J by 0 bases, with 15 bases between the two germline ends. The CDR3 extends over 17 amino acids. The germline CDR1 and CDR2 sequences are LGHNA and YNFKEQ. The CDR3 spells CASSRINPGTTNEKLFF. The CDR3 DNA sequence: TGTGCCAGCAGCCGTATAAACCCAGGAACAACTAATGAAAAACTGTTTTTT.

A few counts support this clonotype. A much bigger clone sits one base away, suggesting this may be a read error. The V gene is TRBV6-1, the J gene TRBJ1-2, with 9 bases fitting TRBD1. Germline CDR1 and CDR2: MNHNS and SASEGT. This CDR3 is built from 15 residues. CDR3 nucleotide sequence: TGTACCAGCAGTGAACTACGGGGACAGGGCTATGGCTACACCTTC. Residues: CTSSELRGQGYGYTF.

This clonotype came up a few times. The genes are TRBV7-8 and TRBJ2-7; D unresolved. There are 12 residues in the CDR3. Per the germline V gene, CDR1 is SGHVS and CDR2 is FQNEAQ. Deletions cut 2 bases from V and 2 bases from J, with 4 bases between. The CDR3 coding sequence is TGTGCCAGCAGCTTACTCCCCTACGAGCAGTACTTC. Protein: CASSLLPYEQYF.

CDR3 residues: CSARDLRQLNEKLFF. CDR3 coding DNA: TGCAGTGCTAGAGATCTTCGGCAGTTAAATGAAAAACTGTTTTTT. This chain uses TRBV20-1 with TRBJ1-4; no reliable D call. Between the trimmed V and J ends, which lost 0 bases and 5 bases, there was a span of 13 bases. CDR1 DFQATT and CDR2 SNEGSKA come from the germline V gene (reference sequence). There are 15 residues in the CDR3.

The rearrangement links TRBV20-1 to TRBJ1-2; 7 nucleotides line up with TRBD1. The CDR3 has 16 amino acids. V lost 6 bases, J lost 9 bases, and 22 bases stayed unmatched. The germline V gene encodes CDR1 DFQATT and CDR2 SNEGSKA (reference sequence). The CDR3 spells CSARPTGAIERKSYTF. For the CDR3, the DNA is TGCAGTGCGAGACCCACAGGGGCCATTGAACGAAAGAGCTACACCTTC.

This clonotype was recorded many times. Germline and junction disagree at one end, which may indicate a read error. The genes are TRBV25-1 and TRBJ2-5, with 7 bases aligning to TRBD2. Germline-derived CDR1 and CDR2 are MGHDK and SYGVNS. The CDR3 sequence is 12 residues long. Here the CDR3 DNA reads TGTGCCGGCAGCGGGGCGGGAGAGACCCAGTACTTC. Its protein is CAGSGAGETQYF.

For the CDR3, the DNA is TGTGCCATCAGTTTAGGGACTAGCGGTAATGAGCAGTTCTTC. It codes for CAISLGTSGNEQFF. The rearrangement links TRBV10-3 to TRBJ2-1; 11 nucleotides match TRBD2. The CDR3 totals 14 residues. Germline values: CDR1 ENHRY, CDR2 SYGVKD. V was clipped by 5 bases and J by 7 bases; unmatched bases: 4.

This clonotype was recorded many times. A much larger clone sits a single nucleotide away, making a read error possible. This chain joins TRBV6-1 and TRBJ2-7; D may match TRBD1 or TRBD2 (6 bases each). CDR1 is MNHNS and CDR2 is SASEGT in the germline V gene. The CDR3 length is 17 residues. V lost 5 bases and J 6 bases, leaving 26 bases between the germline ends. CDR3 nucleotides: TGTGCCAGCAGTCCTACCGCCGGTGGGGGGCTCGTCAGCGAGCAGTACTTC. It is translated as CASSPTAGGGLVSEQYF.

Details on this clonotype: This sequence may be a read error, since a much larger clone differs from it by one base. The gene calls are TRBV20-1 and TRBJ1-2; D gene ambiguous. The CDR3 runs to 12 residues. Germline V gives CDR1 DFQATT, CDR2 SNEGSKA (reference sequence). CDR3 sequence reads: CSASPNHYGSAF. In nucleotides, the CDR3 is TGCAGTGCTAGTCCTAACCACTATGGCTCCGCCTTC.

This clonotype is labeled medium-sized. This rearrangement joins TRBV5-4 to TRBJ2-7, with D possibly being TRBD1 or TRBD2 (5 bases each). Trimming shortened V by 4 bases and J by 2 bases, and 13 bases separated the two germline ends. From germline, CDR1 is SGHNT and CDR2 YYREEE (reference sequence). There are 14 residues in the CDR3. As DNA, the CDR3 is TGTGCCAGCAGCGAAGGGGACCGACCCTACGAGCAGTACTTC. It specifies CASSEGDRPYEQYF.

V usage is TRBV24-1 and J usage is TRBJ1-4; the D is unclear. Germline V lookup: CDR1 KGHDR, CDR2 SFDVKD. The V end was cut by 11 bases, the J end by 3 bases, with 12 bases between. The CDR3 totals 13 residues. CDR3 protein: CASNTRANEKLFF. The DNA of the CDR3 is TGTGCCAGCAATACTCGGGCTAATGAAAAACTGTTTTTT.

The rearrangement uses TRBV7-8 and TRBJ2-7; 10 positions agree with TRBD1. Germline assignment: CDR1 SGHVS and CDR2 FQNEAQ. The V segment lost 4 bases and the J segment 3 bases; nucleotides outside the gene matches: 9. CDR3 size: 16 residues. The CDR3 sequence: CASSSEGGQGCYEQYF. Here the CDR3 DNA reads TGTGCCAGCAGCTCCGAGGGGGGACAGGGGTGCTACGAGCAGTACTTC.